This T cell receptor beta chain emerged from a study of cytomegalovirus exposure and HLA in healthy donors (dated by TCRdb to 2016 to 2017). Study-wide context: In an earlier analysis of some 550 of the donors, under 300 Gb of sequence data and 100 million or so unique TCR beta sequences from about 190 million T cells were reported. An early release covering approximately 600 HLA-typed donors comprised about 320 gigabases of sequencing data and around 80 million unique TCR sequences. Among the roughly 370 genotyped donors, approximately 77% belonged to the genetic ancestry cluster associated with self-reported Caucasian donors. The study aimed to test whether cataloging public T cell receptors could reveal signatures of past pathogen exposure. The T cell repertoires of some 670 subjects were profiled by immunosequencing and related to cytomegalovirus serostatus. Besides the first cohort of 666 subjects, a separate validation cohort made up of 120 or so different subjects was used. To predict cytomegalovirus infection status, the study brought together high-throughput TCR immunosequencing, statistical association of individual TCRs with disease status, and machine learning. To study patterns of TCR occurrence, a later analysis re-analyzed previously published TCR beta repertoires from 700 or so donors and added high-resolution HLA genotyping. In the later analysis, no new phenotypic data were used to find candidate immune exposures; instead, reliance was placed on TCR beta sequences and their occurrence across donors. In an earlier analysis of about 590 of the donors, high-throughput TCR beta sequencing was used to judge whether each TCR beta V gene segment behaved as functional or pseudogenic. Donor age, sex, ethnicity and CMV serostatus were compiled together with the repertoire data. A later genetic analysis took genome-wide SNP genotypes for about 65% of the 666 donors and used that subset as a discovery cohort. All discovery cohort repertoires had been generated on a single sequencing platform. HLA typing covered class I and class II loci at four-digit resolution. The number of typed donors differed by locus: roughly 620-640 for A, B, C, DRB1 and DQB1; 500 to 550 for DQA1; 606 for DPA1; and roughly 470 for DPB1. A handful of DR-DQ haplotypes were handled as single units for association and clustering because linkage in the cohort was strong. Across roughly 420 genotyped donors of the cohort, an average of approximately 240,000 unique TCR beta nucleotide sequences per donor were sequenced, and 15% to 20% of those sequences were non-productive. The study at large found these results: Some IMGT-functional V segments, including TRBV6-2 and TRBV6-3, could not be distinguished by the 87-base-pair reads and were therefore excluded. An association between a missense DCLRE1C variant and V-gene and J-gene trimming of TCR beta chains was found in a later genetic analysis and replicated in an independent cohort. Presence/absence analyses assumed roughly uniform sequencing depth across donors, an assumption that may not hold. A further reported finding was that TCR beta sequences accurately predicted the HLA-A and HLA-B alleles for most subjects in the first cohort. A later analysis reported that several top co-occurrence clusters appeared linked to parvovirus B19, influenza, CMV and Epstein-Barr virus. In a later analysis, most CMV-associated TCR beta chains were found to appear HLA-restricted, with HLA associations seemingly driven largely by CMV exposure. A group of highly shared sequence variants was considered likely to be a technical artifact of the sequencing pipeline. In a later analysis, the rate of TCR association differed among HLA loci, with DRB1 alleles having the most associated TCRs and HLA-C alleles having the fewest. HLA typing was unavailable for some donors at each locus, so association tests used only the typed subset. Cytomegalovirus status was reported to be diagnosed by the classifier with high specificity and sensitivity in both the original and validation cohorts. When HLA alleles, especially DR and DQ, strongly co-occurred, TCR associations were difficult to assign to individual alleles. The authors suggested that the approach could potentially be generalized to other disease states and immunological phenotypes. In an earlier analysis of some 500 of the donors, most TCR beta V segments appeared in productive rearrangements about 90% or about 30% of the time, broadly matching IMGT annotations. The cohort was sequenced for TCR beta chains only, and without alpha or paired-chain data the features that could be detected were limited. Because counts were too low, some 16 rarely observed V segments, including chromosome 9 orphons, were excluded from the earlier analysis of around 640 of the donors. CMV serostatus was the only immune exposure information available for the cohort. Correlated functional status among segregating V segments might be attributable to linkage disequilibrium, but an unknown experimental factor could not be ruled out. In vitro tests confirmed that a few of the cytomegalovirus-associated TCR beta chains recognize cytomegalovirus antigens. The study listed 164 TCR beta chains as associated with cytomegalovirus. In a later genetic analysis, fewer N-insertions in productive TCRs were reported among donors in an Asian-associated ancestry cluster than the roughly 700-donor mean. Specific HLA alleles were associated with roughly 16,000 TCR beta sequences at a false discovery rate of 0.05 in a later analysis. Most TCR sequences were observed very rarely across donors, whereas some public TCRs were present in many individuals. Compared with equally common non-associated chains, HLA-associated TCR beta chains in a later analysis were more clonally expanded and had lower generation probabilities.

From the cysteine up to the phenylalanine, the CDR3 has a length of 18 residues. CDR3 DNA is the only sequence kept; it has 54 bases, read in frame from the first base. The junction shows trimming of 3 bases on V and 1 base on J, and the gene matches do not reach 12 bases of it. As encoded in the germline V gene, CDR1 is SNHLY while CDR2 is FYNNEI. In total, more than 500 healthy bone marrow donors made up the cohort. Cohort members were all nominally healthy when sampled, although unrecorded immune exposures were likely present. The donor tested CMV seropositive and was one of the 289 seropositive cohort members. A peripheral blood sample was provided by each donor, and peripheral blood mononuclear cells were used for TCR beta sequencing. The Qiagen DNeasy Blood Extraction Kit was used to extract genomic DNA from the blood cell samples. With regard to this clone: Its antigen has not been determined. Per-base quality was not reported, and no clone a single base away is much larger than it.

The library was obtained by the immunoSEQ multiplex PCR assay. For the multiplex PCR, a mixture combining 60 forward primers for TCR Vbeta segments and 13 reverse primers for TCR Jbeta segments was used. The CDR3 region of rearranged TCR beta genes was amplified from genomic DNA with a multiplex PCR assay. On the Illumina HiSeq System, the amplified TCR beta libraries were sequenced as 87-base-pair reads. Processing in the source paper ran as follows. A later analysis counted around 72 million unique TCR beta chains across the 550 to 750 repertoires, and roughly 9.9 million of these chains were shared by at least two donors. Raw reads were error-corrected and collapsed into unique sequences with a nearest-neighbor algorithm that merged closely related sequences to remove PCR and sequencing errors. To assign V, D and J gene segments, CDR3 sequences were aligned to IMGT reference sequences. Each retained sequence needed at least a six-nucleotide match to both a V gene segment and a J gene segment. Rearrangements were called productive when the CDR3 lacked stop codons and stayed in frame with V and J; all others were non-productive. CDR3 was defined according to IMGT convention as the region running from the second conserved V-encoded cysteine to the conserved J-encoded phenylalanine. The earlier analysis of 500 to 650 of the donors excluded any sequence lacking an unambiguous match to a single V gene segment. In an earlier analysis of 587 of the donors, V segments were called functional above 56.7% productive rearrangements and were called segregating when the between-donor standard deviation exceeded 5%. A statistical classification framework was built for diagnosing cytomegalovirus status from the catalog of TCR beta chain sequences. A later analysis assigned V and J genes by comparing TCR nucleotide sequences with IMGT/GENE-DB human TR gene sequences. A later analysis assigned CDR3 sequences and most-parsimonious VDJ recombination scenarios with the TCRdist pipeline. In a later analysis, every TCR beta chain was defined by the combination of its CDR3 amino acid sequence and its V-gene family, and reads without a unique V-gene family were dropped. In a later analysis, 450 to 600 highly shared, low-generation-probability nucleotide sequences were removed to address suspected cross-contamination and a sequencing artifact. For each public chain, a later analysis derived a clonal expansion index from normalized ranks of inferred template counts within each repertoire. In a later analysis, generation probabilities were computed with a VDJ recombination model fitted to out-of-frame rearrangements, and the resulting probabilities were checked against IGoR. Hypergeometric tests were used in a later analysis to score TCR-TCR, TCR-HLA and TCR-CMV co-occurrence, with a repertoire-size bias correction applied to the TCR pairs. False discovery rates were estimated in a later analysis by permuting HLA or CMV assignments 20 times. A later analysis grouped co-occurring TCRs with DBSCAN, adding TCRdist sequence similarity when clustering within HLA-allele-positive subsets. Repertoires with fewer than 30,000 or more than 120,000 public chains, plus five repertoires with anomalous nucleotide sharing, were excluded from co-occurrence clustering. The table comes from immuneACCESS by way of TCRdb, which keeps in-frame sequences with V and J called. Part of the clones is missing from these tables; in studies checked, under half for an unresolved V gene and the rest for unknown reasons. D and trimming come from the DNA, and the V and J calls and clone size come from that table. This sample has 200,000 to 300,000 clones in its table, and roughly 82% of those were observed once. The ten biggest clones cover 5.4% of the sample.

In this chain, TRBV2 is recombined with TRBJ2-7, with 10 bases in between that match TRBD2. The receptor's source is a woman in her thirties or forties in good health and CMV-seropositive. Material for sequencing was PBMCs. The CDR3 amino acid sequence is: CASSDIEIAGGPSYEQYF. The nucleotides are TGTGCCAGCAGTGATATAGAAATAGCGGGGGGCCCGTCCTACGAGCAGTACTTC.